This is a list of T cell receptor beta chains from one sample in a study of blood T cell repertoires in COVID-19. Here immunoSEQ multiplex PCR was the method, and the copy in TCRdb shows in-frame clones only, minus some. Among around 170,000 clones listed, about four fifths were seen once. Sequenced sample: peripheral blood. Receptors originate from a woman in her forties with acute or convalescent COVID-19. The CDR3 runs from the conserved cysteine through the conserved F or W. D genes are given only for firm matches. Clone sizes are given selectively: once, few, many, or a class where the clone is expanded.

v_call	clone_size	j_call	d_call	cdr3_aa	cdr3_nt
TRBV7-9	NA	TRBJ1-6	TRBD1	CASSTGQGSYSPLHF	TGTGCCAGCAGCACTGGACAGGGTTCTTATTCACCCCTCCACTTT
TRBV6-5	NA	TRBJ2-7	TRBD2	CASSYSAGGTSYEQYF	TGTGCCAGCAGTTACTCGGCGGGAGGTACTTCTTACGAGCAGTACTTC
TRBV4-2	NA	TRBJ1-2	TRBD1	CASSQEHPGGYGYTF	TGTGCCAGCAGCCAAGAACACCCAGGGGGATATGGCTACACCTTC
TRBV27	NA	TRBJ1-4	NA	CASSLSRGTLNEKLFF	TGTGCCAGCAGTTTATCGAGGGGGACACTGAATGAAAAACTGTTTTTT
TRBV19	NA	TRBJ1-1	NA	CAAWDNMNTEAFF	TGTGCCGCCTGGGACAACATGAACACTGAAGCTTTCTTT
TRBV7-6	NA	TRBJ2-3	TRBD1	CASSLLGQNTDTQYF	TGTGCCAGCAGCTTATTGGGACAGAACACAGATACGCAGTATTTT
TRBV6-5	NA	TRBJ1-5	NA	CASRRGNQPQHF	TGTGCCAGCAGAAGGGGTAATCAGCCCCAGCATTTT
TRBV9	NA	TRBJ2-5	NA	CASSVGGGQETQYF	TGTGCCAGCAGCGTAGGTGGGGGGCAAGAGACCCAGTACTTC
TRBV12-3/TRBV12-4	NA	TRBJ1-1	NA	CVSSFASHEAFF	TGTGTCAGCAGTTTTGCAAGCCATGAAGCTTTCTTT
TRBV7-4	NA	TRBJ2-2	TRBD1	CASSCPDNRGSSFTGELFF	TGTGCCAGCAGCTGCCCGGATAACAGGGGTTCAAGTTTCACCGGGGAGCTGTTTTTT
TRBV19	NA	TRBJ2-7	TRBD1	CASKSGTGPYEQYF	TGTGCCAGTAAATCCGGGACAGGCCCCTACGAGCAGTACTTC
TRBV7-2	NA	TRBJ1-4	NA	CASSWGQYEKLFF	TGTGCCAGCAGCTGGGGACAATACGAAAAACTGTTTTTT
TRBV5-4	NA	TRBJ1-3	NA	CASSSDSDAGNTIYF	TGTGCCAGCAGCTCGGACAGTGACGCTGGAAACACCATATATTTT
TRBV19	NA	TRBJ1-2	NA	CASSTHYSTALTYGYTF	TGTGCCAGTAGTACCCACTACTCAACGGCCCTCACCTATGGCTACACCTTC
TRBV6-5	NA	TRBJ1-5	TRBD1	CASSPDRGRNQPQHF	TGTGCCAGCAGTCCGGACAGGGGCCGCAATCAGCCCCAGCATTTT
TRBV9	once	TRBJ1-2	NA	CASSPAGNIDGYTF	TGTGCCAGCAGCCCCGCGGGGAACATAGATGGCTACACCTTC
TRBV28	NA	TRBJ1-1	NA	CASSYQFKVTGTEAFF	TGTGCCAGCAGCTACCAGTTTAAGGTGACGGGCACTGAAGCTTTCTTT
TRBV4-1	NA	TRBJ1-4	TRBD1	CASSLAGQGASNEKLFF	TGCGCCAGCAGCCTAGCAGGACAGGGGGCATCTAATGAAAAACTGTTTTTT
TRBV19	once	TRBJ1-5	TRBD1	CASSITGTGSQPQHF	TGTGCCAGTAGTATAACGGGGACAGGGTCTCAGCCCCAGCATTTT
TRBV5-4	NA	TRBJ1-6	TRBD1	CASSLRTGSGNSPLHF	TGTGCCAGCAGCTTACGGACAGGCTCGGGCAATTCACCCCTCCACTTT
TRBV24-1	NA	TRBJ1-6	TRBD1	CATSDGDRDYNSPLHF	TGTGCCACCAGTGATGGGGACAGGGACTATAATTCACCCCTCCACTTT
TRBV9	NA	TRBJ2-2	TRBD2	CASTWTSGTGELFF	TGTGCCAGCACATGGACTAGCGGGACCGGGGAGCTGTTTTTT
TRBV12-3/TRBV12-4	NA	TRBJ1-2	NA	CASSFNTF	TGTGCCAGCAGTTTTAACACCTTC
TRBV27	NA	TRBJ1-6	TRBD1	CASSATQGALGMVNSPLHF	TGTGCCAGCAGTGCGACACAGGGGGCGCTAGGGATGGTAAATTCACCCCTCCACTTT
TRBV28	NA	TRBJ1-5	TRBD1	CASSLPPPGQGASQPQHF	TGTGCCAGCAGTTTACCCCCGCCGGGACAGGGGGCAAGTCAGCCCCAGCATTTT
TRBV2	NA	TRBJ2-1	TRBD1	CASMQGARGGSYNEQFF	TGTGCCAGCATGCAGGGGGCGCGGGGTGGGTCCTACAATGAGCAGTTCTTC
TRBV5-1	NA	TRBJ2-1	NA	CASSLDEGASYNEQFF	TGCGCCAGCAGCTTGGATGAAGGGGCCTCCTACAATGAGCAGTTCTTC
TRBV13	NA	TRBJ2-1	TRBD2	CASSLALAADNEQFF	TGTGCCAGCAGCTTAGCCCTAGCGGCCGACAATGAGCAGTTCTTC
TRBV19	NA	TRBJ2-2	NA	CASSIALAPNTGELFF	TGTGCCAGTAGTATCGCCCTTGCGCCGAACACCGGGGAGCTGTTTTTT
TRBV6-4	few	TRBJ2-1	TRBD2	CASSDKSGGSYNEQFF	TGTGCCAGCAGTGACAAGAGCGGGGGCTCCTACAATGAGCAGTTCTTC
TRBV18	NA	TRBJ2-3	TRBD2	CASSPGLGTDTQYF	TGTGCCAGCTCACCTGGACTAGGCACAGATACGCAGTATTTT
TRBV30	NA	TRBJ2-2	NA	CAWKGQGNGELFF	TGTGCCTGGAAGGGGCAGGGGAACGGGGAGCTGTTTTTT
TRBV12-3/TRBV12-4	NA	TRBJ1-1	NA	CASSATGEAFF	TGTGCCAGCAGCGCCACAGGAGAAGCTTTCTTT
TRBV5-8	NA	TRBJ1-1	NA	CASSRAPGNTEAFF	TGTGCCAGCAGCCGCGCCCCGGGGAACACTGAAGCTTTCTTT
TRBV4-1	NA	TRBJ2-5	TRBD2	CASSHPGGGDGETQYF	TGCGCCAGCAGCCACCCCGGGGGGGGAGATGGAGAGACCCAGTACTTC
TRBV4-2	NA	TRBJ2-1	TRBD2	CASSEGTSSGGGSDEQFF	TGTGCCAGCAGCGAAGGGACCTCTAGCGGGGGGGGATCCGATGAGCAGTTCTTC
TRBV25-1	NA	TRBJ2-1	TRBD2	CASSKRGRSDEQFF	TGTGCCAGCAGCAAGCGGGGGCGCTCAGATGAGCAGTTCTTC
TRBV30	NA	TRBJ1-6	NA	CAWRDRGQFNSPLHF	TGTGCCTGGAGGGACAGAGGGCAGTTTAATTCACCCCTCCACTTT
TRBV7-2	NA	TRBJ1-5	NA	CASSPGLAGPQHF	TGTGCCAGCAGCCCGGGACTCGCGGGGCCCCAGCATTTT
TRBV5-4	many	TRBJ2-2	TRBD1	CASSLDRGVGELFF	TGTGCCAGCAGCTTGGACAGGGGCGTCGGGGAGCTGTTTTTT
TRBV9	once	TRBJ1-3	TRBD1	CASSVLTGGPGNTIYF	TGTGCCAGCAGCGTATTAACAGGGGGCCCTGGAAACACCATATATTTT
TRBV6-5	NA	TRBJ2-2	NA	CASSYLTRTFTGELFF	TGTGCCAGCAGTTACCTGACTAGAACTTTCACCGGGGAGCTGTTTTTT
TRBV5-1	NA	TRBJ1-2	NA	CASSLAQGTYYGYTF	TGCGCCAGCAGCTTGGCCCAGGGCACGTACTATGGCTACACCTTC
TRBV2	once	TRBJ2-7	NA	CASLGSSVLYEQYF	TGTGCCAGCCTTGGGTCTAGCGTACTATACGAGCAGTACTTC
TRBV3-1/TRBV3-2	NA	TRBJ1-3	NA	CASGGSGNTIYF	TGTGCCAGCGGGGGGTCGGGAAACACCATATATTTT
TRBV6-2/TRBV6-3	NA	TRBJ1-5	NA	CASSHGGQPQHF	TGTGCCAGCAGCCACGGGGGTCAGCCCCAGCATTTT
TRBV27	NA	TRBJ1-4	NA	CASSFREFEKLFF	TGTGCCAGCAGTTTTCGGGAGTTCGAAAAACTGTTTTTT